The clone carrying this TCR beta chain was detected a few times. The sample carries other DNA sequences with the same CDR3. These data are taken from a study of blood T cell repertoires in COVID-19. Across the study: Italy, Spain and the United States were the sources of the convalescent and acute COVID-19 samples. Sources were T cells, B-cell-depleted T cells, or PBMCs; the material itself was cDNA or gDNA.

The authors' processing: The authors estimated nucleated cell counts from reference gene primer amplification. TCRdb keeps only in-frame clones here, not all; method: immunoSEQ multiplex PCR. Clone size and the V and J calls come from that table; the DNA yielded D and trimming. The sample records approximately 240,000 clones, about 88% being singletons. Germline V gives CDR1 LGHNA, CDR2 YSLEER. This CDR3 region has 14 residues. The trim removed 3 bases at V and 1 base at J, leaving 0 bases unmatched. The TCR originated in a middle-aged woman who had recovered from COVID-19. The chain carries TRBV4-3 and TRBJ1-1, with 9 nucleotides matching TRBD1. The specimen was peripheral blood. CDR3 amino acids: CASSQDRGNTEAFF. As DNA, the CDR3 is TGCGCCAGCAGCCAGGACAGGGGGAACACTGAAGCTTTCTTT.